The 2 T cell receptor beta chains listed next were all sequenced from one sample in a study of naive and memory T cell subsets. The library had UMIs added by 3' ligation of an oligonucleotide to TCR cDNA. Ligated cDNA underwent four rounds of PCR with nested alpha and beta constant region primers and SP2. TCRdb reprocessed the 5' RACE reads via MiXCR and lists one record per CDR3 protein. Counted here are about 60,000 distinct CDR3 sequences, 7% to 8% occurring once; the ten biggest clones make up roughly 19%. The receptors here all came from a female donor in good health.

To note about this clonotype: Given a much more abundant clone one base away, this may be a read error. CDR3 coding DNA: TGCAGCATTGCGACGGCGGGGGAGACCCAGTACTTC. Protein product: CSIATAGETQYF. The chain carries TRBV29-1 and TRBJ2-5, with TRBD2 as a possible D gene (6 bases). The germline gives CDR1 SQVTM, CDR2 ANQGSEA. V was cut by 8 bases and J by 5 bases, with 15 bases left in between. This CDR3 spans 12 amino acids. Together with reference TRBV29-1 and TRBJ2-5, the CDR3 gives the full variable domain: SAVISQKPSRDICQRGTSLTIQCQVDSQVTMMFWYRQQPGQSLTLIATANQGSEATYESGFVIDKFPISRPNLTFSTLTVSNMSPEDSSIYLCSIATAGETQYFGPGTRLLVL.

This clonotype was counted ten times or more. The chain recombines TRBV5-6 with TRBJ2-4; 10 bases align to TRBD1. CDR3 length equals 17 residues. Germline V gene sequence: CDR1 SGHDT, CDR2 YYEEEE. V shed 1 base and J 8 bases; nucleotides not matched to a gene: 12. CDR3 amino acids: CASSLLGQGPTRDIQYF. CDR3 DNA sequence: TGTGCCAGCAGCTTGTTGGGACAGGGGCCGACTAGGGACATTCAGTACTTC.